Below are 6 T cell receptor beta chains sequenced from a single sample in a study of blood T cell repertoires in COVID-19. The data were produced by immunoSEQ multiplex PCR, yet TCRdb's version contains in-frame clones alone and is incomplete. The sample includes about 250,000 clones, 81% seen only once; the top ten take about 8%. The sample consisted of peripheral blood. The receptors derive from a woman older than 75 with acute or convalescent COVID-19.

This clone was counted a single time. This chain connects TRBV9 to TRBJ2-1; D is perhaps TRBD1 (5 bases). Germline V gene sequence: CDR1 SGDLS, CDR2 YYNGEE. V lost 3 bases, J lost 9 bases, and 19 bases lay in between. The CDR3 extends over 15 amino acids. CDR3 sequence reads: CASSALVRGSVEQFF. Written as DNA, the CDR3 is TGTGCCAGCAGCGCGCTAGTTAGGGGTTCGGTTGAGCAGTTCTTC.

The chain combines TRBV3-1 (or the pseudogene TRBV3-2) with TRBJ1-6, with D unclear. The ends were cut back, 0 bases at V and 12 bases at J, with 12 bases in the middle. The germline V gene encodes CDR1 LGHDT and CDR2 YNNKEL (reference sequence). There are 14 residues in the CDR3. The CDR3 DNA sequence: TGTGCCAGCAGCCAAGAAGACCGGCGAGGACCCCTCCACTTT. Residues: CASSQEDRRGPLHF.

Concerning this clone itself: The junction shows a germline mismatch at one end, possibly a read error. The V and J genes are TRBV19 and TRBJ2-1; 8 bases align to TRBD2. The CDR3 runs to 13 residues. CDR1 and CDR2 (germline): LNHDA, SQIVND (reference sequence). The CDR3 region has the DNA TGTGCCAGTAGTTCCACCGGCGGGGGGACACGGGTCTTC. Amino acid sequence: CASSSTGGGTRVF.

This chain links TRBV6-5 with TRBJ2-7; 7 nucleotides match TRBD1. There are 15 residues in the CDR3. Trimming took 4 bases from V and 3 from J; bases not matched to a gene: 9. Germline V gene data show CDR1 as MNHEY and CDR2 as SVGAGI. CDR3 amino acids: CASSSRDRPHYEQYF. The CDR3 DNA reads TGTGCCAGCAGTTCCCGGGACAGACCCCACTACGAGCAGTACTTC.

The chain uses TRBV28 and TRBJ1-6, with 7 bases identical to TRBD1. The CDR3 runs to 13 residues. In germline, CDR1 is MDHEN, CDR2 SYDVKM. Trimming at V came to 5 bases and at J to 17 bases, leaving 12 bases not matched to a gene. The DNA for the CDR3 is TGTGCCAGCAGTCACCCAGACAGGGTCGATTTCCACTTT. Encoded protein: CASSHPDRVDFHF.

This clone was found a few times. The chain couples TRBV28 to TRBJ1-6; weak D call: TRBD1 (5 bases). Germline-derived CDR1 and CDR2 are MDHEN and SYDVKM. The CDR3 is 14 residues long. Trimming stripped 3 bases from V and 9 bases from J, with 12 bases between. The CDR3 nucleotides read TGTGCCAGCAGTTTGCCAGGGTTAGGTTCACCCCTCCACTTT. It translates to CASSLPGLGSPLHF.